The sample holds a few counts of the clone carrying this T cell receptor beta chain. Its antigen remains unknown. The data were taken from a study of identical twins. TCRdb ran MiXCR on the 5' RACE reads and lists one entry per CDR3 protein. The sample has fewer than 550,000 distinct CDR3 sequences, about 15% seen once. General study points: Reduced insertions were recorded for abundant cord blood beta clonotypes, with no such pattern in memory repertoires. Shared out-of-frame alpha sequences (those common to twins) showed excess low generation probability. Models underestimated how often monozygotic twins shared out-of-frame TCR alpha. Invariant populations such as MAIT and iNKT cells could partly muddle zero-insertion analyses.

The data also belong to a second study, concerning yellow fever vaccine responses in identical twins.

Input material: CD4+ T cells sorted from blood. The clonotype originates from a woman aged 18-29 years in good health.

The CDR3 here is CASRKSPDPSYEQYF. The CDR3 DNA reads as TGTGCCAGCAGGAAATCTCCAGACCCCTCCTACGAGCAGTACTTC. The chain combines TRBV7-7 with TRBJ2-7; unclear D gene. With 6 bases removed from V and 0 bases from J, the gap between germline ends came to 15 bases. The CDR3 has 15 amino acids. The germline gives CDR1 SSHAT, CDR2 FNYEAQ (reference sequence).